This T cell receptor (beta chain) derives from a study of cytomegalovirus exposure and HLA in healthy donors. Across the study: Falling in the Caucasian-associated ancestry cluster were about four fifths of 398 genotyped donors. Study-level findings and limits: CMV serostatus alone was available as immune exposure information. Most TCR beta V segments were productive about 87% or about 30% of the time in an earlier analysis.

Both 60 Vbeta primers and 13 Jbeta primers went into the PCR. Some clones are missing from TCRdb's copy, which holds only in-frame ones; the method was immunoSEQ multiplex PCR. The repertoire includes about 190,000 clones, approximately 80% of them detected once, and about 3.5% sits in the top ten. The CDR3 runs 12 residues. The ends were cut back, 6 bases at V and 10 bases at J, with 13 bases in the middle. CDR1 and CDR2 from the germline V gene are SGHVS and FQNEAQ. With respect to this clone: Antigen specificity is unknown.

This chain joins TRBV7-8 and TRBJ2-1; tentatively, D is TRBD2 (5 bases). Sequencing input: PBMCs. The sequence was collected from a man aged 35 to 55 in good health and CMV-seropositive. This chain's CDR3 is CASRDLGEEQFF. In DNA, the CDR3 is TGTGCCAGCAGAGATCTCGGGGAGGAGCAGTTCTTC.